The rows below give T cell receptor beta chains drawn from one sample of a study of T cells in Graves' hyperthyroidism and ophthalmopathy. TCRdb re-analysed the multiplex PCR reads in MiXCR, keeping a single row per CDR3 protein. The table has some 690,000 distinct CDR3 sequences, approximately 15% seen once; the top ten hold 15% to 19%. The specimen sequenced was blood. The receptor set was obtained from a man between 50 and 59 years old with Graves' hyperthyroidism. Each CDR3 is given with its conserved first and last residue. The order of the fields is V gene, CDR3 protein.

v_call: TRBV7-3
cdr3_aa: CASNTGQGAAEAFF

v_call: TRBV12-3/TRBV12-4
cdr3_aa: CASTSSYKGNEQYF

v_call: TRBV4-3
cdr3_aa: CASSQEGHPIYEQYF

v_call: TRBV7-2
cdr3_aa: CASSLSGTTLSYNEQFF

v_call: TRBV28
cdr3_aa: CASSALGDDNYEQYF

v_call: TRBV6-1
cdr3_aa: CASGLQGGDNQPQHF

v_call: TRBV4-3
cdr3_aa: CASSRLSTGKTEAFF

v_call: TRBV24-1
cdr3_aa: CATSDLTGNEQFF

v_call: TRBV2
cdr3_aa: CASSDAGVNTGELFF

v_call: TRBV7-8
cdr3_aa: CASSLHLGREGNEQFF

v_call: TRBV20-1
cdr3_aa: CSAEAGQGKSYNEQFF

v_call: TRBV3-1
cdr3_aa: CASSQDGQVNSPLHF

v_call: TRBV6-1
cdr3_aa: CASSRRLGEQETQYF

v_call: TRBV7-2
cdr3_aa: CASSLETGKYGYTF

v_call: TRBV28
cdr3_aa: CASSLGPRRVGLPYTQYF

v_call: TRBV6-1
cdr3_aa: CASSSNGEKLFF

v_call: TRBV6-2/TRBV6-3
cdr3_aa: CASSSGLSEQFF

v_call: TRBV9
cdr3_aa: CASSGGLAGFYNEQFF

v_call: TRBV5-1
cdr3_aa: CASSLTAGANTEAFF

v_call: TRBV19
cdr3_aa: CASSMRGTALSYNEQFF

v_call: TRBV12-5
cdr3_aa: CASGPDWDTEAFF

v_call: TRBV6-1
cdr3_aa: CASSGQRNEKLFF

v_call: TRBV7-6
cdr3_aa: CASSYRVGAEAFF

v_call: TRBV28
cdr3_aa: CASSLIGNRGYTF

v_call: TRBV4-1
cdr3_aa: CASSQSSGSRETQYF

v_call: TRBV19
cdr3_aa: CASSWAGQQNQPQHF

v_call: TRBV6-5
cdr3_aa: CASSYKWPPSYEQYF

v_call: TRBV24-1
cdr3_aa: CATSDPGQISSGANVLTF

v_call: TRBV11-2
cdr3_aa: CASSPPRMNTEAFF

v_call: TRBV6-1
cdr3_aa: CASSRPGLSTEAFF

v_call: TRBV19
cdr3_aa: CASSIVASGNSYNEQFF

v_call: TRBV27
cdr3_aa: CASRTSDQPQHF

v_call: TRBV19
cdr3_aa: CASTPPGGYDQPQHF

v_call: TRBV29-1
cdr3_aa: CSVRTSGGELFF

v_call: TRBV3-1
cdr3_aa: CASSQERWGRAGNNSPLHF

v_call: TRBV5-6
cdr3_aa: CASSIDLPNTEAFF

v_call: TRBV3-1
cdr3_aa: CASSQGGSTNTGELFF

v_call: TRBV18
cdr3_aa: CASSPYQGYGPGPQHF

v_call: TRBV28
cdr3_aa: CASTPIGTSGTASSYNEQFF

v_call: TRBV28
cdr3_aa: CASGQYGYEQYF

v_call: TRBV28
cdr3_aa: CASTLGLLGELFF

v_call: TRBV4-3
cdr3_aa: CASSQDQGLGTQYF

v_call: TRBV28
cdr3_aa: CASSSDRDDDYGYTF

v_call: TRBV2
cdr3_aa: CASRWDSSGANVLTF

v_call: TRBV10-3
cdr3_aa: CAISESSSKGEKLFF

v_call: TRBV6-2/TRBV6-3
cdr3_aa: CATGTGQAGANVLTF

v_call: TRBV12-3/TRBV12-4
cdr3_aa: CASSSGLREAFF

v_call: TRBV12-3/TRBV12-4
cdr3_aa: CASSLVRHPTPGGQPQHF

v_call: TRBV19
cdr3_aa: CASSGLAQENPNEQFF

v_call: TRBV20-1
cdr3_aa: CSARDGASGRRNEQFF

v_call: TRBV6-1
cdr3_aa: CASRLTSGRASTLTGELFF

v_call: TRBV28
cdr3_aa: CASRVAGGPVTDTQYF